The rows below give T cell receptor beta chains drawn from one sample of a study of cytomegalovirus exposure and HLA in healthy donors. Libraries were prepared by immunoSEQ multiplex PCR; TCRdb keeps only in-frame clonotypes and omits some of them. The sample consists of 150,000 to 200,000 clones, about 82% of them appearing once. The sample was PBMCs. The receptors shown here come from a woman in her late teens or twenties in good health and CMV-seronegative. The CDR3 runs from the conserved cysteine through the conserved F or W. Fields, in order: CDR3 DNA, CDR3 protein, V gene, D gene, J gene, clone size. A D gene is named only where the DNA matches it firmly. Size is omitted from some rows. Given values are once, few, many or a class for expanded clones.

cdr3_nt: TGTGCCAGCAGCTTAAAGCTCTATTACGGCGGGGGTAACACCGGGGAGCTGTTTTTT; cdr3_aa: CASSLKLYYGGGNTGELFF; v_call: TRBV11-2; d_call: TRBD2; j_call: TRBJ2-2; clone_size: .
cdr3_nt: TGTGCCAGCAGCTTACCCGGGACAGGGGTCAATGAGCAGTTCTTC; cdr3_aa: CASSLPGTGVNEQFF; v_call: TRBV11-2; d_call: TRBD1; j_call: TRBJ2-1; clone_size: .
cdr3_nt: TGTGCCAGCAGCTTAACTCCGTACGAGCAGTTCTTC; cdr3_aa: CASSLTPYEQFF; v_call: TRBV11-3; d_call: .; j_call: TRBJ2-1; clone_size: .
cdr3_nt: TGTGCCATCAGTCAGGACAGTTATAATTCACCCCTCCACTTT; cdr3_aa: CAISQDSYNSPLHF; v_call: TRBV10-3; d_call: .; j_call: TRBJ1-6; clone_size: .
cdr3_nt: TGCGCCAGCAGCGTACGTTCTTCCGGGACAGGACGAAACAATGAGCAGTTCTTC; cdr3_aa: CASSVRSSGTGRNNEQFF; v_call: TRBV5-1; d_call: TRBD1; j_call: TRBJ2-1; clone_size: .
cdr3_nt: TGTGCCTGGAGTGTACTCCCAGATACGCAGTATTTT; cdr3_aa: CAWSVLPDTQYF; v_call: TRBV30; d_call: .; j_call: TRBJ2-3; clone_size: .
cdr3_nt: TGTGCCAGCAGCTCCCGACTAGCGGGAGGGATCTATGAGCAGTTCTTC; cdr3_aa: CASSSRLAGGIYEQFF; v_call: TRBV5-4; d_call: TRBD2; j_call: TRBJ2-1; clone_size: .
cdr3_nt: TGTGCCAGCAATTCCCCGGCGGTTGATGAGCAGTTCTTC; cdr3_aa: CASNSPAVDEQFF; v_call: TRBV7-9; d_call: .; j_call: TRBJ2-1; clone_size: .
cdr3_nt: TGTGCCAGCAGCGTAACCGCGGCGGGGGAGCTGTTTTTT; cdr3_aa: CASSVTAAGELFF; v_call: TRBV9; d_call: .; j_call: TRBJ2-2; clone_size: .
cdr3_nt: TGCGCCAGCAGCCTAGGCCCCGAGGGCCGGAACACTGAAGCTTTCTTT; cdr3_aa: CASSLGPEGRNTEAFF; v_call: TRBV5-1; d_call: .; j_call: TRBJ1-1; clone_size: once
cdr3_nt: TGTGCCAGCAGCCCTCGTCCCGGGGGTCGCTCCGAGCAGTACTTC; cdr3_aa: CASSPRPGGRSEQYF; v_call: TRBV9; d_call: .; j_call: TRBJ2-7; clone_size: .
cdr3_nt: TGTGCCAGTAGTAGCGCGGGGGGCTTGCAAGAGACCCAGTACTTC; cdr3_aa: CASSSAGGLQETQYF; v_call: TRBV19; d_call: TRBD2; j_call: TRBJ2-5; clone_size: .
cdr3_nt: TGTGCCAGCAGCTTAACCCGGCAGGCTACCTACGAGCAGTACTTC; cdr3_aa: CASSLTRQATYEQYF; v_call: TRBV7-2; d_call: .; j_call: TRBJ2-7; clone_size: once
cdr3_nt: TGTGCCAGCAGCTTGGCTAGCGGGCCCTACAATGAGCAGTTCTTC; cdr3_aa: CASSLASGPYNEQFF; v_call: TRBV5-6; d_call: TRBD2; j_call: TRBJ2-1; clone_size: .
cdr3_nt: TGTGCCAGCAGCTTGGATGGATATGTTGGGGCGCGTAACACTGAAGCTTTCTTT; cdr3_aa: CASSLDGYVGARNTEAFF; v_call: TRBV5-4; d_call: .; j_call: TRBJ1-1; clone_size: .
cdr3_nt: TGTGCCAGCAGTGACTCGCGACAGGGGGTCGACACTGAAGCTTTCTTT; cdr3_aa: CASSDSRQGVDTEAFF; v_call: TRBV6-4; d_call: TRBD1; j_call: TRBJ1-1; clone_size: once
cdr3_nt: TGTGCCACACTGGACAGGCCCATGAGTTTTACCGGGGAGCTGTTTTTT; cdr3_aa: CATLDRPMSFTGELFF; v_call: TRBV11-2; d_call: TRBD1; j_call: TRBJ2-2; clone_size: few
cdr3_nt: TGTGCCAGCAGCTCAACGCGGGAAGCTTTCTTT; cdr3_aa: CASSSTREAFF; v_call: TRBV7-9; d_call: .; j_call: TRBJ1-1; clone_size: .
cdr3_nt: TGTGCCAGCTCGCCGGGGTGGGATGAGCAGTTCTTC; cdr3_aa: CASSPGWDEQFF; v_call: TRBV18; d_call: .; j_call: TRBJ2-1; clone_size: .
cdr3_nt: TGTGCCAGACCGGCCGCGGGGTATCAAACTAACTATGGCTACACCTTC; cdr3_aa: CARPAAGYQTNYGYTF; v_call: TRBV27; d_call: .; j_call: TRBJ1-2; clone_size: .
cdr3_nt: TGTGCCAGCAGCCGCAGGGTAGGGCAGGGTGCCGATACGCAGTATTTT; cdr3_aa: CASSRRVGQGADTQYF; v_call: TRBV11-3; d_call: .; j_call: TRBJ2-3; clone_size: .
cdr3_nt: TGCAGTGCCAGACTCGGAGAGACCCAGTACTTC; cdr3_aa: CSARLGETQYF; v_call: TRBV20-1; d_call: .; j_call: TRBJ2-5; clone_size: .
cdr3_nt: TGTGCCACCAGCAGAGGGACTGAGTACAATGAGCAGTTCTTC; cdr3_aa: CATSRGTEYNEQFF; v_call: TRBV15; d_call: .; j_call: TRBJ2-1; clone_size: .
cdr3_nt: TGCGCCAGCAGGTTACAACAGGGGTACTATGGCTACACCTTC; cdr3_aa: CASRLQQGYYGYTF; v_call: TRBV10-2; d_call: TRBD1; j_call: TRBJ1-2; clone_size: .
cdr3_nt: TGTGCCAGCAGGGGGACAGCAGTTAACTATGGCTACACCTTC; cdr3_aa: CASRGTAVNYGYTF; v_call: TRBV27; d_call: TRBD1; j_call: TRBJ1-2; clone_size: .
cdr3_nt: TGTGCCAGCTCACCAGGAAGGGGGTCCGGGGCCAACGTCCTGACTTTC; cdr3_aa: CASSPGRGSGANVLTF; v_call: TRBV18; d_call: .; j_call: TRBJ2-6; clone_size: .
cdr3_nt: TGTGTCAGAAGCTTAGGACTCTACAACCCCGAAGCTTTCTTT; cdr3_aa: CVRSLGLYNPEAFF; v_call: TRBV7-5; d_call: .; j_call: TRBJ1-1; clone_size: .
cdr3_nt: TGTGCCAGCAGTTCGCGACAGGGGGTCTACTATGGCTACACCTTC; cdr3_aa: CASSSRQGVYYGYTF; v_call: TRBV27; d_call: TRBD1; j_call: TRBJ1-2; clone_size: .
cdr3_nt: TGTGCCAGCTGGGTTGGGCGGGTAATAGGTGGCAATGAGCAGTTCTTC; cdr3_aa: CASWVGRVIGGNEQFF; v_call: TRBV7-9; d_call: .; j_call: TRBJ2-1; clone_size: .
cdr3_nt: TGTGCCAGCACCCTGGGAGAACGATTCTCCTACGAGCAGTACTTC; cdr3_aa: CASTLGERFSYEQYF; v_call: TRBV5-6; d_call: .; j_call: TRBJ2-7; clone_size: .
cdr3_nt: TGTGCCTGGAAAGCGGGGACGAACACCGGGGAGCTGTTTTTT; cdr3_aa: CAWKAGTNTGELFF; v_call: TRBV30; d_call: TRBD2; j_call: TRBJ2-2; clone_size: .
cdr3_nt: TGTGCCAGTAGTCTTTTCACAGAGATGAACACTGAAGCTTTCTTT; cdr3_aa: CASSLFTEMNTEAFF; v_call: TRBV19; d_call: .; j_call: TRBJ1-1; clone_size: .
cdr3_nt: TGTGCCTGGGCCCGTAGCGGGGGCCGGGGGGAGCAGTACTTC; cdr3_aa: CAWARSGGRGEQYF; v_call: TRBV30; d_call: TRBD2; j_call: TRBJ2-7; clone_size: .
cdr3_nt: TGTGCCAGCAGGAAACCGGGACAGGGGAACTACGAGCAGTACTTC; cdr3_aa: CASRKPGQGNYEQYF; v_call: TRBV28; d_call: TRBD1; j_call: TRBJ2-7; clone_size: once
cdr3_nt: TGCGCCAGCAGCCAAGGCTACAGGGTAGGCAACACTGAAGCTTTCTTT; cdr3_aa: CASSQGYRVGNTEAFF; v_call: TRBV4-1; d_call: .; j_call: TRBJ1-1; clone_size: .
cdr3_nt: TGTGCCAGCAGCCCCAGGGACAGGGGTTATGGCTACACCTTC; cdr3_aa: CASSPRDRGYGYTF; v_call: TRBV5-6; d_call: TRBD1; j_call: TRBJ1-2; clone_size: few
cdr3_nt: TGTGCCAGCAACCAACTAGCGGGAGGGTTCAATGAGCAGTTCTTC; cdr3_aa: CASNQLAGGFNEQFF; v_call: TRBV5-4; d_call: TRBD2; j_call: TRBJ2-1; clone_size: .
cdr3_nt: TGTGCCAGCAGCTTACCGGGACAGAAGATTAACTCTGGAAACACCATATATTTT; cdr3_aa: CASSLPGQKINSGNTIYF; v_call: TRBV5-6; d_call: TRBD1; j_call: TRBJ1-3; clone_size: .
cdr3_nt: TGTGCCAGCAGCCCCATAAGGCCAGGGGCCCGCTTCTATGGCTACACCTTC; cdr3_aa: CASSPIRPGARFYGYTF; v_call: TRBV11-2; d_call: .; j_call: TRBJ1-2; clone_size: .
cdr3_nt: TGTGCCTGGGGACAGGGAGGGGACATTCAGTACTTC; cdr3_aa: CAWGQGGDIQYF; v_call: TRBV30; d_call: .; j_call: TRBJ2-4; clone_size: .
cdr3_nt: TGTGCCAGCAGCTTAGGGGGAGGTCAGCCCCAGCATTTT; cdr3_aa: CASSLGGGQPQHF; v_call: TRBV7-3; d_call: .; j_call: TRBJ1-5; clone_size: .
cdr3_nt: TGTGCCAGCACTCAGGGTTACGAGCAGTACTTC; cdr3_aa: CASTQGYEQYF; v_call: TRBV6-1; d_call: .; j_call: TRBJ2-7; clone_size: .
cdr3_nt: TGTGCCAGCAGCTTGCCAACGATTGCCCCGGCCGGGGAGCTGTTTTTT; cdr3_aa: CASSLPTIAPAGELFF; v_call: TRBV5-4; d_call: .; j_call: TRBJ2-2; clone_size: few
cdr3_nt: TGTGCCTGGAGTGTACAACAGCAAGAGACCCAGTACTTC; cdr3_aa: CAWSVQQQETQYF; v_call: TRBV30; d_call: .; j_call: TRBJ2-5; clone_size: .
cdr3_nt: TGTGCCAGCAGCTTAGCCGGGGAGACCCAGTACTTC; cdr3_aa: CASSLAGETQYF; v_call: TRBV7-9; d_call: .; j_call: TRBJ2-5; clone_size: .
cdr3_nt: TGTGCCAGCAGCTTGGCGAGGATAAATTCACCCCTCCACTTT; cdr3_aa: CASSLARINSPLHF; v_call: TRBV5-6; d_call: .; j_call: TRBJ1-6; clone_size: .
cdr3_nt: TGTGCCAGCAGCCAAGCGGGGGGGCGAGAGACCCAGTACTTC; cdr3_aa: CASSQAGGRETQYF; v_call: TRBV9; d_call: TRBD2; j_call: TRBJ2-5; clone_size: .
cdr3_nt: TGTGCCAGCAGTTTATTGACAGGGTACGAGCAGTACTTC; cdr3_aa: CASSLLTGYEQYF; v_call: TRBV27; d_call: TRBD1; j_call: TRBJ2-7; clone_size: .
cdr3_nt: TGTGCCAGCCTAACAGACACATCCTATGGCTACACCTTC; cdr3_aa: CASLTDTSYGYTF; v_call: TRBV6-5; d_call: .; j_call: TRBJ1-2; clone_size: .
cdr3_nt: TGTGCCAGCTCACCAAACCAGTTGAACACCGGGGAGCTGTTTTTT; cdr3_aa: CASSPNQLNTGELFF; v_call: TRBV18; d_call: .; j_call: TRBJ2-2; clone_size: .
cdr3_nt: TGTGCCAGCAGCTTAGGACAGGGGGAATTCTATGGCTACACCTTC; cdr3_aa: CASSLGQGEFYGYTF; v_call: TRBV27; d_call: TRBD1; j_call: TRBJ1-2; clone_size: .
cdr3_nt: TGTGCCAGCAGCCAAGATCATTGGGCGGGGGGGAACAATGAGCAGTTCTTC; cdr3_aa: CASSQDHWAGGNNEQFF; v_call: TRBV14; d_call: TRBD2; j_call: TRBJ2-1; clone_size: .
cdr3_nt: TGTGCCATCAGGGACACAACTAATGAAAAACTGTTTTTT; cdr3_aa: CAIRDTTNEKLFF; v_call: TRBV10-3; d_call: .; j_call: TRBJ1-4; clone_size: .